These 27 T cell receptor beta chains came from one sample sequenced in a study of CD8 T cells in Susac syndrome. It was with random hexamers that about 0.45 to 1 ug RNA was reverse transcribed. TCRdb reprocessed the immunoSEQ multiplex PCR reads via MiXCR and lists one record per CDR3 protein. The profile shows about 100,000 distinct CDR3 sequences, about 95% of them singletons. Input material: CD8+ T cells from PBMCs. Receptors originate from a human donor with Susac syndrome.

The chain links TRBV15 to TRBJ2-7, with TRBD1 matching over 9 bases. Germline CDR1 LNHNV, CDR2 YYDKDF (reference sequence). J gave up 3 bases and V 5 bases, and 5 bases lay outside the gene matches. This CDR3 has 14 amino acids. The CDR3 sequence: CATSGDRGGYEQYF. The CDR3 bases are TGTGCCACCAGCGGCGACAGGGGGGGCTACGAGCAGTACTTC.

This rearrangement joins TRBV12-3 or TRBV12-4 to TRBJ2-7; D remains ambiguous. The V and J ends lost 6 bases and 7 bases respectively, with 19 bases between them. This CDR3 has 14 residues. The CDR3 sequence is CASSFGPQPLEQYF. For the CDR3, the DNA is TGTGCCAGCAGCTTCGGCCCGCAACCCCTGGAGCAGTACTTC.

The CDR3 reads CATSRTVDSYNSPLHF. CDR3 nucleotide sequence: TGTGCCACTAGCCGAACCGTTGACTCCTATAATTCACCCCTCCACTTT. This chain links TRBV19 with TRBJ1-6; D uncertain. CDR1 is LNHDA, CDR2 SQIVND, per germline (reference sequence). The CDR3 extends over 16 amino acids. V was cut by 10 bases and J by 0 bases, with 16 bases left in between.

V and J are TRBV9 and TRBJ1-2; D is unresolved. The CDR3 runs to 13 residues. V was cut by 8 bases and J by 6 bases, with 17 bases left in between. Germline V lookup: CDR1 SGDLS, CDR2 YYNGEE. This chain's CDR3 is CASSGRPGHGYTF. In DNA, the CDR3 is TGTGCCAGTTCGGGCAGGCCGGGCCATGGCTACACCTTC.

This clonotype was seen once. The V call is TRBV7-9, the J call TRBJ2-5; 10 nucleotides match TRBD1. CDR3 length equals 17 residues. CDR1 and CDR2 from the germline V gene are SEHNR and FQNEAQ (reference sequence). V gave up 6 bases and J gave up 4 bases; unmatched junction bases: 14. The CDR3 here is CASSPATGTGVLETQYF. CDR3 in DNA: TGTGCCAGCAGTCCAGCAACCGGGACAGGGGTTCTAGAGACCCAGTACTTC.

The chain uses TRBV25-1 and TRBJ1-2; 8 nucleotides agree with TRBD1. CDR1 and CDR2 from the germline V gene are MGHDK and SYGVNS. The CDR3 is made up of 13 amino acids. Trimming at V came to 3 bases and at J to 5 bases, leaving 2 bases not matched to a gene. CDR3 nucleotide sequence: TGTGCCAGCAGTGATAGGACAGGGTATGGCTACACCTTC. It codes for CASSDRTGYGYTF.

The chain employs TRBV2 and TRBJ2-1; D uncertain. CDR1 is SNHLY and CDR2 is FYNNEI in the germline V gene. Deletions cut 3 bases from V and 3 bases from J, with 6 bases between. This CDR3 region has 13 residues. CDR3 sequence reads: CASSETLYNEQFF. The CDR3 DNA is TGTGCCAGCAGTGAGACTCTCTACAATGAGCAGTTCTTC.

V gene TRBV28 combines with J gene TRBJ2-7; the match to TRBD2 covers 7 bases. The CDR3 runs to 14 residues. CDR1 is MDHEN, CDR2 SYDVKM, per germline. The junction had 14 bases not matched to a gene; V was cut back by 11 bases and J by 4 bases. The CDR3: CASTLEAGGYEQYF. The CDR3 DNA reads TGTGCCTCAACTTTAGAGGCCGGGGGGTACGAGCAGTACTTC.

The chain joins TRBV20-1 to TRBJ2-1; TRBD1 is a possible D gene (6 bases). CDR3 size: 14 residues. Germline V gene data show CDR1 as DFQATT and CDR2 as SNEGSKA (reference sequence). Trimming stripped 3 bases from V and 6 bases from J, with 15 bases between. CDR3 residues: CSARGASGTNEQFF. The DNA for the CDR3 is TGCAGTGCTAGGGGGGCATCGGGGACCAATGAGCAGTTCTTC.

This chain links TRBV24-1 with TRBJ2-1; the D gene is possibly TRBD1 (5 bases). V was cut by 3 bases and J by 8 bases, with 10 bases left in between. The CDR3 has 13 amino acids. Germline CDR1 and CDR2: KGHDR and SFDVKD. The CDR3 DNA reads TGTGCCACCAGTGATGGGGCTAAGCATGAGCAGTTCTTC. Translated: CATSDGAKHEQFF.

The V gene is TRBV9, the J gene TRBJ1-1; D is ambiguous. Germline CDR1 reads SGDLS; CDR2 reads YYNGEE. This CDR3 has 13 amino acids. V lost 7 bases to trimming and J lost 6 bases, with 16 bases between them. CDR3 sequence reads: CASGEISNAEAFF. Here the CDR3 DNA reads TGTGCCAGCGGGGAAATTAGTAACGCTGAAGCTTTCTTT.

The genes are TRBV6-5 and TRBJ2-5; 8 bases match TRBD1. This CDR3 comprises 16 residues. With 1 base clipped from V and 1 base from J, the junction kept 5 bases outside the gene matches. The germline V gene encodes CDR1 MNHEY and CDR2 SVGAGI. CDR3 amino acids: CASSYFGTGPQETQYF. The DNA for the CDR3 is TGTGCCAGCAGTTACTTTGGGACAGGCCCCCAAGAGACCCAGTACTTC.

The chain joins TRBV29-1 to TRBJ2-1; perhaps TRBD2 as D (6 bases). CDR3 length: 14 amino acids. Between the trimmed V and J ends, which lost 3 bases and 1 base, there was a span of 10 bases. Per germline, CDR1 SQVTM and CDR2 ANQGSEA. CDR3 region: CSVDWGGSYNEQFF. The CDR3 DNA reads as TGCAGCGTTGACTGGGGAGGATCCTACAATGAGCAGTTCTTC.

This sequence joins TRBV20-1 and TRBJ2-5; TRBD2 matches 11 bases. This CDR3 is built from 18 residues. Germline assignment: CDR1 DFQATT and CDR2 SNEGSKA (reference sequence). V trimming: 3 bases; J trimming: 1 base; junction bases outside the gene matches: 13. CDR3 sequence: CSASRLAGGGGTQETQYF. For the CDR3, the DNA is TGCAGTGCTAGTCGGCTAGCGGGAGGAGGGGGTACCCAAGAGACCCAGTACTTC.

This sequence joins TRBV12-3 or TRBV12-4 and TRBJ2-5; 7 bases are shared with TRBD2. The CDR3 is made up of 15 amino acids. Trimming removed 4 bases from V and 2 bases from J; junction bases left unmatched: 7. CDR3 in DNA: TGTGCCAGCAGTTCCCGGGGGGAACCTCAAGAGACCCAGTACTTC. Translating gives CASSSRGEPQETQYF.

As concerns this clonotype: Since no conserved phenylalanine or tryptophan closes the CDR3, a read error is the likely cause. The DNA is omitted, as the CDR3 cannot be located on it reliably, and the CDR3 follows TCRdb's listing. The V and J genes are TRBV2 and TRBJ1-2; TRBD1, the table's D call, was not compared with the DNA. Per germline, CDR1 SNHLY and CDR2 FYNNEI. The CDR3 totals 10 residues, both ends included. CDR3 residues: CASSEVTGWV.

The genes are TRBV28 and TRBJ2-5, with D unclear. Trimming took off 5 bases at V and 2 bases at J, with 9 bases between the two ends. Germline values: CDR1 MDHEN, CDR2 SYDVKM. The CDR3 length is 13 residues. CDR3 in amino acids: CASSTPGQETQYF. CDR3 in DNA: TGTGCCAGCAGTACCCCCGGGCAAGAGACCCAGTACTTC.

This chain links TRBV18 with TRBJ2-7; possible D gene TRBD2, 5 bases. Deletions cut 3 bases from V and 2 bases from J, with 17 bases between. The CDR3 runs 16 residues. CDR1 is KGHSH, CDR2 LQKENI, per germline. The CDR3 bases are TGTGCCAGCTCACCCCCGGGGTTGAGGCGTCCCTACGAGCAGTACTTC. Translation gives CASSPPGLRRPYEQYF.

This clonotype has only one observation. The rearrangement uses TRBV3-1 and TRBJ1-4; D is uncertain. This CDR3 is built from 15 residues. Germline CDR1 and CDR2: LGHDT and YNNKEL (reference sequence). V lost 0 bases and J 8 bases, leaving 13 bases between the germline ends. The CDR3 is CASSQDNILAEKLFF. CDR3 in DNA: TGTGCCAGCAGCCAAGACAACATCTTAGCGGAAAAACTGTTTTTT.

In this sample, this clonotype turned up once. For the CDR3, the DNA is TGCAGCGTTGAAGCTGGACAGGGTGAGCAGTTCTTC. This encodes CSVEAGQGEQFF. This rearrangement joins TRBV29-1 to TRBJ2-1; TRBD1 matches 8 bases. Looked up from germline, CDR1 is SQVTM and CDR2 is ANQGSEA. The CDR3 length is 12 residues. After removal of 1 base from V and 9 bases from J, the junction contained 2 bases not matched to a gene.

In this sample, this clonotype turned up once. This sequence joins TRBV24-1 and TRBJ2-1; D is perhaps TRBD1 (5 bases). The CDR3 contains 15 residues. V lost 0 bases and J 5 bases, leaving 10 bases between the germline ends. Germline V gene sequence: CDR1 KGHDR, CDR2 SFDVKD. Here the CDR3 DNA reads TGTGCCACCAGTGATTTGATGACAGACCACAATGAGCAGTTCTTC. Encoded protein: CATSDLMTDHNEQFF.

The chain joins TRBV27 to TRBJ2-2; D may be TRBD2 (6 bases). The CDR3 sequence is 13 residues long. Germline assignment: CDR1 MNHEY and CDR2 SMNVEV (reference sequence). V was trimmed by 10 bases and J by 4 bases, leaving 13 bases between them. CDR3 loop: CATREVATGELFF. Written as DNA, the CDR3 is TGTGCCACCAGGGAGGTGGCCACCGGGGAGCTGTTTTTT.

The V gene is TRBV9, the J gene TRBJ2-2; D is undetermined. The CDR3 extends over 16 amino acids. V lost 0 bases and J 4 bases, leaving 13 bases between the germline ends. Germline CDR1 reads SGDLS; CDR2 reads YYNGEE. In DNA, the CDR3 is TGTGCCAGCAGCGTAGATTGGTTGCCCATCACCGGGGAGCTGTTTTTT. Translated, it gives CASSVDWLPITGELFF.

V and J are TRBV29-1 and TRBJ2-1, with a tentative D call TRBD1 (6 bases). CDR3 length: 15 residues. Trimming pared 7 bases from V and 2 bases from J, leaving 18 bases between. CDR1 is SQVTM and CDR2 is ANQGSEA in the germline V gene. CDR3 sequence: CSANLRGGPYNEQFF. CDR3 coding DNA: TGCAGCGCAAACCTCAGGGGTGGGCCCTACAATGAGCAGTTCTTC.

The chain couples TRBV11-2 to TRBJ2-7, with no clear D. V dropped 5 bases and J dropped 4 bases, with 6 bases sitting between them. Germline V CDR1 and CDR2: SGHAT, FQNNGV. The CDR3 runs 11 residues. The CDR3 region is CASSLQYEQYF. In DNA form, the CDR3 reads TGTGCCAGCAGCCTTCAATACGAGCAGTACTTC.

J is TRBJ2-7 and V is TRBV6-6; 10 bases are shared with TRBD1. Germline CDR1 and CDR2: MNHNY and SVGAGI (reference sequence). The CDR3 is made up of 15 amino acids. The trim removed 5 bases at V and 4 bases at J, leaving 8 bases unmatched. CDR3 loop: CASSTFLGQGYEQYF. The CDR3 nucleotides are TGTGCCAGCAGTACCTTCTTGGGACAGGGGTACGAGCAGTACTTC.

This clonotype was counted a single time. The rearrangement joins TRBV7-3 to TRBJ2-2; D ambiguous. V was trimmed by 4 bases and J by 7 bases, leaving 7 bases between them. CDR3 length: 12 amino acids. Germline V gene sequence: CDR1 SGHTA, CDR2 FQGTGA. CDR3 sequence: CASSSGVGELFF. CDR3 nucleotide sequence: TGTGCCAGCAGCTCCGGCGTCGGGGAGCTGTTTTTT.